The source of this TCR beta chain is a study of CD8+ T cells in alopecia areata (dated by TCRdb to the late 2010s). A note on the overall study: Treated patients were enrolled in an open-label pilot trial of oral tofacitinib at 5 to 10 mg twice daily for moderate-to-severe alopecia areata. Tofacitinib was given for 6 to 18 months, followed by 6 months of follow-up off drug to assess delayed response and recurrence. To study T cell clonal expansion in alopecia areata, the researchers applied high-throughput TCRbeta sequencing to both the C3H/HeJ mouse model and human patients. Human TCRbeta sequencing covered scalp tissue and sorted CD4+ and CD8+ peripheral blood T cells from patchy and totalis/universalis alopecia areata patients and healthy controls. Tofacitinib-treated patients had biopsies at baseline and at 4 and 24 weeks of treatment, with a later scalp biopsy in several patients. Scalp clonality was compared across normal scalp (n=4), patchy alopecia areata scalp (n=8), and alopecia totalis/universalis scalp (n=8). RNA was extracted with the PAXgene miRNA kit for fixed scalp, the miRNeasy kit for PBMCs, and the RNeasy kit for mouse skin. TCRbeta CDR3 regions were amplified by immunoSEQ multiplex PCR using 35 Vbeta forward and 13 Jbeta reverse primers.

To prepare the library, the immunoSEQ multiplex PCR assay was applied. To provide template for TCR sequencing, every sample had RNA extracted and reverse transcribed into cDNA. First-strand cDNA was synthesized using SuperScript III with a 2:1 mix of oligo-dT and random hexamers. A synthetic immune receptor repertoire was used to measure amplification bias, and any remaining bias was corrected computationally. Per the original workflow: Raw reads were preprocessed to remove errors, and CDR3 was defined by IMGT conventions from the conserved cysteine to phenylalanine. Clonality was computed by normalizing Shannon entropy by log2 of the number of productive unique TCRs and subtracting the result from 1. Whether scalp clones were CD4 or CD8 was inferred by matching scalp TCRbeta sequences against CD4 and CD8 repertoires sorted from blood. TCRdb holds this immuneACCESS table with in-frame rearrangements only. Some clones are missing; in checked studies, unresolved V genes explain under half, and the rest has no known cause. V, J and clone size were drawn from that table, and D and trimming were deduced from the DNA. Present in this sample are 10,000 to 15,000 clones, 57% of which were seen just once. About 14% of the sample goes to the ten largest clones.

Results and caveats for the whole study, not just this receptor: Unlike mouse skin, which is dominated by gammadelta T cells, normal human skin has resident alphabeta T cells that are also sequenced, and this complicates analysis of the scalp TCR repertoire. Lesional scalp, especially in alopecia totalis/universalis, showed higher clonality and more expanded CD8+ clones than normal scalp, suggesting antigenic drive. Shared TCR sequences between patients were less evident than in mice, which may be partly attributable to HLA diversity in the patient population.

Peripheral blood and lesional scalp punch biopsies were obtained from patients with alopecia areata. Human scalp biopsies were immediately fixed in PAXgene tissue containers. Via the germline V gene, CDR1 is MGHRA and CDR2 YSYEKL. The cysteine opens and the phenylalanine closes a CDR3 of 18 amino acids. CDR3 DNA is the only sequence kept; it has 54 bases, read in frame from the first base. V is pared back by 0 bases and J by 5 bases, with 23 bases lying between the germline termini. Note on this clone: Its specific antigen is unknown. A much bigger clone sits one base away, suggesting this may be a read error. Other DNA sequences in this specimen translate into the identical CDR3.

This TCR was sampled from a human donor with alopecia areata. The sequence joins TRBV4-1 to TRBJ2-7, with the D gene possibly TRBD1 or TRBD2, each one fitting 5 bases. Sequencing was performed on skin. This receptor carries the CDR3 CASSQEGVRTRGIDEQYF. The DNA sequence is given as TGCGCCAGCAGCCAAGAAGGGGTCCGAACTAGAGGGATTGACGAGCAGTACTTC.